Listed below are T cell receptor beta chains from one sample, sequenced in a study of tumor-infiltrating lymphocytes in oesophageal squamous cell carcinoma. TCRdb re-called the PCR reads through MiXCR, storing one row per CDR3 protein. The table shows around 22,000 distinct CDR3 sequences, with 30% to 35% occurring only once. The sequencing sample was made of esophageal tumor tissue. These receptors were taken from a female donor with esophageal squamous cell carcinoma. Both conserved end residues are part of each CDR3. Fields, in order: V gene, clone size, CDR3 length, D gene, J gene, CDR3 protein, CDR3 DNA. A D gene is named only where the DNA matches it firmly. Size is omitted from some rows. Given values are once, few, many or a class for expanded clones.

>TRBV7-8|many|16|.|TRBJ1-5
CASSLRRSYSNQPQHF
TGTGCCAGCAGCTTAAGACGTTCTTATAGCAATCAGCCCCAGCATTTT
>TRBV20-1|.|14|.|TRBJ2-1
CSIPLPGRRNEQFF
TGCAGTATTCCACTCCCGGGGCGAAGGAACGAGCAGTTCTTC
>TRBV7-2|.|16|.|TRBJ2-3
CASSITDRENTGELYF
TGTGCCAGCAGCATAACGGACAGAGAGAACACCGGGGAGCTGTATTTT
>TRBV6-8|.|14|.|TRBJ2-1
CASSYSRGRNEQFF
TGTGCCAGCAGTTACTCCAGGGGTCGCAATGAGCAGTTCTTC
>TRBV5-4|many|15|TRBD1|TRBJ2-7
CASSLGGTEIYEQYF
TGTGCCAGCAGCTTGGGTGGGACAGAGATCTACGAGCAGTACTTC
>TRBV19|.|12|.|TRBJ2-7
CASSPGSYEQYF
TGTGCCAGTAGTCCAGGGTCCTACGAGCAGTACTTC
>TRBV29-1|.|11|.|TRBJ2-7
CSGTGPGEQYF
TGCAGCGGAACAGGGCCGGGCGAGCAGTACTTC
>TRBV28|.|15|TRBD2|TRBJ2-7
CASSPSGRIGYEQYF
TGTGCCAGCAGTCCCAGCGGGAGAATCGGATACGAGCAGTACTTC
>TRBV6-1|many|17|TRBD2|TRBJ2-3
CASSAGLAGLGTDTQYF
TGTGCCAGCAGTGCGGGACTAGCGGGACTTGGCACAGATACGCAGTATTTT
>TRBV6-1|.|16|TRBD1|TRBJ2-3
CASWQGQGGSTDTQYF
TGTGCCAGCTGGCAAGGACAGGGTGGTTCTACAGATACGCAGTATTTT
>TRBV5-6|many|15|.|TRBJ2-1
CASTLKGLYYNEQFF
TGTGCCAGCACTCTCAAAGGACTATACTACAATGAGCAGTTCTTC